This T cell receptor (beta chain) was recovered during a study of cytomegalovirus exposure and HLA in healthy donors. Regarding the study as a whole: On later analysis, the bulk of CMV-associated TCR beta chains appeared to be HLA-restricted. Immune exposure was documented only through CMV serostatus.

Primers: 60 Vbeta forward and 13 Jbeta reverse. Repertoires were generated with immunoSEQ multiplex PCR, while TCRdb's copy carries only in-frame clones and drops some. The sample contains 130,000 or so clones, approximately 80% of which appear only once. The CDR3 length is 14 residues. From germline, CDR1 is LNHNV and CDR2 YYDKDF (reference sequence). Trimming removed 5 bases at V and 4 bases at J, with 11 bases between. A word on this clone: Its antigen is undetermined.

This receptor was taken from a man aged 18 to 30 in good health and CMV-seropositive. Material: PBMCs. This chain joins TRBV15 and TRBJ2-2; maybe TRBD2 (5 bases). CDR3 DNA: TGTGCCACCAGCGGGAGACTCATCACCGGGGAGCTGTTTTTT. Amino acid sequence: CATSGRLITGELFF.